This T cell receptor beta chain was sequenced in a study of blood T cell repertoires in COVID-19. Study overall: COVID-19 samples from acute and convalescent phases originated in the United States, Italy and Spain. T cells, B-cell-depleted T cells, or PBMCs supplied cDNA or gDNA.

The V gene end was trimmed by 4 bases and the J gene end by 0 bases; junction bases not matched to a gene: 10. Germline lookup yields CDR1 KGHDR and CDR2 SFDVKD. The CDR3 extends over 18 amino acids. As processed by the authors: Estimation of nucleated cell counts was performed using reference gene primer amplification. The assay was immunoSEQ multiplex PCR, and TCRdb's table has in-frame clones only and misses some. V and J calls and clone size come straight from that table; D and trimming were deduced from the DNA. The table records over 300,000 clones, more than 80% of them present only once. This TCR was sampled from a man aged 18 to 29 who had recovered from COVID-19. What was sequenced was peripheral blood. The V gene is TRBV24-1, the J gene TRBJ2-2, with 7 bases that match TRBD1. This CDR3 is CATSDTSDRPANTGELFF. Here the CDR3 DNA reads TGTGCCACCAGTGACACCTCGGACAGGCCTGCGAACACCGGGGAGCTGTTTTTT.